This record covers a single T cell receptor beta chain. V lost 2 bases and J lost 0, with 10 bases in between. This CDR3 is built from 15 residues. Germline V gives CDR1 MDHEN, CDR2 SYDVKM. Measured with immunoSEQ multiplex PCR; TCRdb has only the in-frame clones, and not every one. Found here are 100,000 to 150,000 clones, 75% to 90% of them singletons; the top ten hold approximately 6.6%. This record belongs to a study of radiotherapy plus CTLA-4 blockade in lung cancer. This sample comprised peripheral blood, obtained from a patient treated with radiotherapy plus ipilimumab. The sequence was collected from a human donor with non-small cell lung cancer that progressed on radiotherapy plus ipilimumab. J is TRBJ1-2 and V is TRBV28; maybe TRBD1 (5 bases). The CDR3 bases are TGTGCCAGCAGTTTACTCGGGGCCTCTAACTATGGCTACACCTTC. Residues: CASSLLGASNYGYTF.